The source of this TCR beta chain is a study of pediatric ulcerative colitis. Study as a whole: Most patients had pancolitis, and two had left-sided colitis. The study's findings and limits: Clonal expansions reduced rectal repertoire diversity in acute severe colitis.

Generated by immunoSEQ multiplex PCR, the TCRdb table keeps only in-frame clones and is missing some. This sample yields 40,000 to 55,000 clones, of which about four fifths are seen a single time; about 4% belongs to the top ten. The rectum was sampled with one to two pinch biopsies at colonoscopy. Germline assignment: CDR1 MNHEY and CDR2 SVGAGI. CDR3 size: 16 residues. Trimming cost V 4 bases and J 4 bases; bases outside gene matches: 10. Regarding this clone: The antigen is not known.

Sequenced material: gut tissue. The rearrangement uses TRBV6-5 and TRBJ2-1, with 7 bases lining up with TRBD2. The TCR originated in a girl aged 5-17 years with moderate ulcerative colitis. The CDR3 bases are TGTGCCAGCAGTTTCATCGGGACTAAACCATACAATGAGCAGTTCTTC. This codes for CASSFIGTKPYNEQFF.